This T cell receptor (beta chain) was sequenced in a study of T cells in Graves' hyperthyroidism and ophthalmopathy. Study-level information: Blood from the periphery was taken at initial diagnosis, before any treatment. Study-wide findings and caveats: Before onset, ophthalmopathy was predicted by the model a median around 6 months earlier. Most thyroid clonotypes expanded above 0.001 were also detected in blood.

Diagnostic assessment was based on clinical symptoms, serum thyroxine and TRAb, thyroid ultrasound and orbital computed tomography. In its sample, this clonotype was seen many times. Antigen unknown. The V end was cut by 7 bases, the J end by 2 bases, with 15 bases between. Germline assignment: CDR1 MNHNS and CDR2 SASEGT. This CDR3 contains 15 residues. RNA transcripts provided the source from which TCR beta CDR3 regions were amplified. During a first-round RT-PCR of the TCR CDR3, the HTBI primer set was used. TCRdb redid the calling of the multiplex PCR reads with MiXCR, one entry per CDR3 protein. The data contain about 350,000 distinct CDR3 sequences, about 20% of them singletons.

This sequence joins TRBV6-1 and TRBJ1-5; D is unresolved. What was sequenced was blood. This TCR came from a woman under 30 with Graves' hyperthyroidism. The CDR3 DNA reads as TGTGCCAGCACCCTGAGCAGGCAGCGCAATCAGCCCCAGCATTTT. Translation: CASTLSRQRNQPQHF.